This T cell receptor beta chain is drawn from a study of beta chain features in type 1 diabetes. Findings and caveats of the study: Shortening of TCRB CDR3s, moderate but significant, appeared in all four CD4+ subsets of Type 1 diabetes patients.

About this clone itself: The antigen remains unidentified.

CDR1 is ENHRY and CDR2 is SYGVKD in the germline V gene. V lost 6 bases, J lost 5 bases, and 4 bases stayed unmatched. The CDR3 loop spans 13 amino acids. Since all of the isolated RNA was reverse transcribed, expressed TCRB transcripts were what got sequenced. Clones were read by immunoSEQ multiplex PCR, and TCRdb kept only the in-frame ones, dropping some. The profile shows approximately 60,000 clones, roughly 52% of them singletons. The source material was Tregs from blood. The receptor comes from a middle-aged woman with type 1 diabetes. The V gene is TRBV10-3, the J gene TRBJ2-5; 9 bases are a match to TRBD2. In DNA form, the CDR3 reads TGTGCCATCAGGGAGCGGGAGGCTGAGACCCAGTACTTC. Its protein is CAIREREAETQYF.